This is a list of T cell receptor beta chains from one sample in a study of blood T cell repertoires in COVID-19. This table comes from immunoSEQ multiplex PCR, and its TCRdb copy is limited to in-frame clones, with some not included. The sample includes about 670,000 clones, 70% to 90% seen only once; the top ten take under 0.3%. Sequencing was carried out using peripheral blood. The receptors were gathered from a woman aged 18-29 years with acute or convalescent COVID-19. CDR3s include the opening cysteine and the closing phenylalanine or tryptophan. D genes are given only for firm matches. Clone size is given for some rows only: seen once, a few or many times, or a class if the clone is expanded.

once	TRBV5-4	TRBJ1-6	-	CASSRRDILNSPLHF	TGTGCCAGCAGCCGCAGGGACATCCTGAATTCACCCCTCCACTTT
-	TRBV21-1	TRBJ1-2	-	CASSKRKAGGYTF	TGTGCCAGCAGTAAGAGAAAGGCCGGGGGCTACACCTTC
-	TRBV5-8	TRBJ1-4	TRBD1	CASSLTTGVLGKLFF	TGTGCCAGCAGCCTGACGACAGGGGTGTTGGGAAAACTGTTTTTT
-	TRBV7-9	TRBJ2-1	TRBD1	CASSLAPRDREWRQFF	TGTGCCAGCAGCTTAGCCCCCCGGGACAGGGAGTGGAGGCAGTTCTTC
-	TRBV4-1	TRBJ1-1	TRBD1	CASSHYTGADTEAFF	TGCGCCAGCAGCCACTACACAGGGGCTGACACTGAAGCTTTCTTT
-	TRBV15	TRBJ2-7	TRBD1	CATSTPVGQVYEQYF	TGTGCCACCAGCACCCCCGTGGGACAGGTCTACGAGCAGTACTTC
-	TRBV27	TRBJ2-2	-	CASTRLSSPSAGELFF	TGTGCCAGCACTAGATTGTCGTCTCCTAGCGCCGGGGAGCTGTTTTTT
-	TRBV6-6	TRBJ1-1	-	CASTSGGNTEAFF	TGTGCCAGCACATCGGGGGGGAACACTGAAGCTTTCTTT
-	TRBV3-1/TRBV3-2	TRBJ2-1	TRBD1	CASSHYLRDREFF	TGTGCCAGCAGCCATTATCTGAGGGACAGGGAGTTCTTC
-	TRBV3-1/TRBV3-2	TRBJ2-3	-	CASRRTVTDTQYF	TGTGCCAGCAGAAGGACTGTTACAGATACGCAGTATTTT
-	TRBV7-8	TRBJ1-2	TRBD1	CASSSGQSGYTF	TGTGCCAGCAGCTCGGGACAGTCTGGCTACACCTTC
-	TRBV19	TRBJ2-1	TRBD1	CASSSWTGVGGEQFF	TGTGCCAGTAGTTCTTGGACAGGGGTGGGTGGTGAGCAGTTCTTC
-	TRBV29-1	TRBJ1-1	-	CSVEDSGRATEAFF	TGCAGCGTTGAAGACAGTGGCAGGGCCACTGAAGCTTTCTTT
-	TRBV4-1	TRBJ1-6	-	CASSPGSGGSPLHF	TGCGCCAGCAGCCCCGGGTCCGGGGGTTCACCCCTCCACTTT
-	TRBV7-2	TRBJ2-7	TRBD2	CASSRTSGGAGYEQYF	TGTGCCAGCAGCCGGACTAGCGGGGGGGCGGGCTACGAGCAGTACTTC
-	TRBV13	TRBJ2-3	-	CASSPGLRTDTQYF	TGTGCCAGCAGTCCGGGACTTCGCACAGATACGCAGTATTTT
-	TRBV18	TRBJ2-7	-	CASSPRSASSYEQYF	TGTGCCAGCTCACCACGGAGTGCCAGCTCCTACGAGCAGTACTTC
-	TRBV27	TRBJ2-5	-	CASSFPPGNLQETQYF	TGTGCCAGCAGTTTTCCCCCAGGGAATTTACAAGAGACCCAGTACTTC
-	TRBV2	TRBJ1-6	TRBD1	CASSPDRGSGGSPLHF	TGTGCCAGCAGTCCGGACAGGGGGTCAGGCGGTTCACCCCTCCACTTT
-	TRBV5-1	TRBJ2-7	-	CASSLDGYEQYF	TGCGCCAGCAGCCTGGACGGTTACGAGCAGTACTTC
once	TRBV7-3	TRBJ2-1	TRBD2	CASSPQTLAGVSEQFF	TGTGCCAGCAGCCCCCAGACACTAGCGGGGGTGAGTGAGCAGTTCTTC
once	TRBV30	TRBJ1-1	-	CAWAPREPEAFF	TGTGCCTGGGCCCCCCGGGAACCTGAAGCTTTCTTT
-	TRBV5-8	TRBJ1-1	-	CASSLSGPSGALNTEAFF	TGTGCCAGCAGCTTGAGCGGCCCCTCAGGGGCCCTGAACACTGAAGCTTTCTTT
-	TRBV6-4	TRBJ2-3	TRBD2	CASSDSAGGSTDTQYF	TGTGCCAGCAGTGACTCAGCGGGGGGGAGCACAGATACGCAGTATTTT
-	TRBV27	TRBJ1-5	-	CASSLDGRAQHF	TGTGCCAGCAGTTTAGATGGGCGTGCCCAGCATTTT
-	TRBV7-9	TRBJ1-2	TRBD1	CAGQTGNYGYTF	TGTGCCGGACAGACAGGGAACTATGGCTACACCTTC
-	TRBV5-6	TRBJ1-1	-	CASSLASTEAFF	TGTGCCAGCAGCTTGGCTAGTACTGAAGCTTTCTTT
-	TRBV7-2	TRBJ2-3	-	CASSQDSGRTDTQYF	TGTGCCAGCAGCCAGGACAGCGGTCGCACAGATACGCAGTATTTT
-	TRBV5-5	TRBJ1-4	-	CASSLDRRWQEKLFF	TGTGCCAGCAGCTTGGACAGGCGGTGGCAGGAAAAACTGTTTTTT